One and the same sample provided the 9 T cell receptor beta chains below, sequenced in a study of blood T cells in healthy people across ages. For the second PCR, which ran for about 6 to 12 cycles, a sample-barcoded 5' primer and a J-beta primer mix were used. TCRdb reprocessed the 5' RACE reads with MiXCR, giving one entry per CDR3 protein. The sample shows hundreds of thousands of distinct CDR3 sequences, about 51% of them seen only once. Sequenced input: blood. The receptors stem from a woman of 80 years or more in good health.

The V call is TRBV2, the J call TRBJ2-1, with TRBD2 matching 8 bases. V trimming: 7 bases; J trimming: 0 bases; junction bases outside the gene matches: 5. Germline-derived CDR1 and CDR2 are SNHLY and FYNNEI. The CDR3 totals 15 residues. The CDR3 region is CASTRGTSSYNEQFF. Written as DNA, the CDR3 is TGTGCCAGCACACGGGGGACTAGCTCCTACAATGAGCAGTTCTTC.

Notes on this clonotype: The junction differs from germline at one of its ends, possibly a read error. The V call is TRBV29-1, the J call TRBJ1-4, with 8 bases fitting TRBD1. Per the germline V gene, CDR1 is SQVTM and CDR2 is ANQGSEA. CDR3 length: 14 amino acids. CDR3 coding DNA: TGCTGCGTTGGCAGGGGGCATTCTAATGAAAAACTGTTTTTT. Amino acids: CCVGRGHSNEKLFF.

The chain uses TRBV7-2 and TRBJ2-7, with 7 positions matching TRBD1. CDR3 length: 15 residues. Looked up from germline, CDR1 is SGHTA and CDR2 is FQGNSA. J was trimmed by 4 bases and V by 3 bases; bases with no gene match: 9. CDR3 nucleotides: TGTGCCAGCAGCTTCAGAGGGGGCGGCATGTACGAGCAGTACTTC. Protein product: CASSFRGGGMYEQYF.

On this clonotype itself: This may be a read error, as it is one base from a much larger clone. The chain joins TRBV3-1 to TRBJ2-7; 10 nucleotides agree with TRBD2. Trimming removed 4 bases from V and 7 bases from J; junction bases left unmatched: 10. Germline CDR1 and CDR2: LGHDT and YNNKEL (reference sequence). The CDR3 contains 15 residues. For the CDR3, the DNA is TGTGCCAGCAGCCCCTACCGTACTAGCGGGGATGAGCAGTACTTC. Residues: CASSPYRTSGDEQYF.

This clonotype was counted at least ten times. The chain uses TRBV2 and TRBJ1-5; no firm D call. Trimming shortened V by 8 bases and J by 2 bases, and 13 bases separated the two germline ends. The CDR3 has 14 amino acids. The germline CDR1 and CDR2 sequences are SNHLY and FYNNEI. The CDR3 nucleotides are TGTGCCAGCGGAGTGGACGGCGGCAATCAGCCCCAGCATTTT. It translates to CASGVDGGNQPQHF.

The sample holds one count of this clonotype. The junction and the germline gene differ at one end; a read error may be behind it. The chain employs TRBV20-1 and TRBJ2-6; D ambiguous. Looked up from germline, CDR1 is DFQATT and CDR2 is SNEGSKA (reference sequence). The CDR3 runs 18 residues. The CDR3: CSARGLGFLSSGANVLTF. CDR3 DNA: TGTAGTGCTAGAGGTCTGGGATTTCTGAGCTCTGGGGCCAACGTCCTGACTTTC.

The V and J genes are TRBV28 and TRBJ2-3; 10 bases fit TRBD2. Germline assignment: CDR1 MDHEN and CDR2 SYDVKM. This CDR3 region has 17 residues. V lost 3 bases to trimming and J lost 1 base; unmatched junction nucleotides: 7. CDR3 amino acids: CASSFLQRGGRTDTQYF. CDR3 DNA sequence: TGTGCCAGCAGTTTCCTCCAGCGGGGGGGCCGCACAGATACGCAGTATTTT. The whole variable domain, filled in from reference TRBV28 and TRBJ2-3, reads DVKVTQSSRYLVKRTGEKVFLECVQDMDHENMFWYRQDPGLGLRLIYFSYDVKMKEKGDIPEGYSVSREKKERFSLILESASTNQTSMYLCASSFLQRGGRTDTQYFGPGTRLTVL.

J is TRBJ2-1 and V is TRBV28, with D tentatively TRBD1 (6 bases). V was pared by 2 bases and J by 6 bases, with 20 bases between. Germline CDR1 MDHEN, CDR2 SYDVKM. The CDR3 extends over 17 amino acids. The CDR3 protein is CASSLLGPDSRINEQFF. CDR3 nucleotide sequence: TGTGCCAGCAGTTTACTGGGACCGGACAGCCGAATCAATGAGCAGTTCTTC.

The chain carries TRBV25-1 and TRBJ1-5, with D possibly matching TRBD1 (6 bases). Germline CDR1 is MGHDK and CDR2 is SYGVNS. V lost 9 bases and J lost 6, with 18 bases in between. CDR3 length: 14 amino acids. For the CDR3, the DNA is TGTGCCAGGGGGGGAGGGGGACAAGGTCAGCCCCAGCATTTT. It codes for CARGGGGQGQPQHF.